The 17 T cell receptor beta chains listed next were all sequenced from one sample in a study of blood T cell repertoires in COVID-19. Profiling relied on immunoSEQ multiplex PCR, and the TCRdb table lists in-frame clones only, not all of them. The sample lists approximately 350,000 clones; around 91% were seen once. Specimen: PBMCs or T cells enriched from blood (not recorded which). All receptors derive from a man in his late teens or twenties who had recovered from COVID-19.

Of note for this clone: In the same sample, other DNA sequences code for this CDR3. CDR3 loop: CASSFPDRAGEQYF. The CDR3 DNA sequence: TGTGCCAGCAGTTTTCCGGACAGGGCGGGCGAGCAGTACTTC. V and J are TRBV28 and TRBJ2-7; TRBD1 matches 8 bases. The CDR3 contains 14 residues. From germline, CDR1 is MDHEN and CDR2 SYDVKM. V shed 3 bases and J 6 bases; nucleotides not matched to a gene: 7.

This rearrangement joins TRBV4-2 to TRBJ2-7, with 8 bases aligning to TRBD2. Germline values: CDR1 LGHNA, CDR2 YNFKEQ. The length of the CDR3 is 15 residues. With V trimmed by 3 bases and J by 5 bases, 9 bases remained unmatched. CDR3 sequence: CASSQDGLARDEQYF. DNA for the CDR3: TGTGCCAGCAGCCAGGATGGACTAGCTCGTGACGAGCAGTACTTC.

In its sample, this clone was seen once. The chain links TRBV5-4 to TRBJ2-3; 12 positions agree with TRBD1. The V segment lost 3 bases and the J segment 6 bases; nucleotides outside the gene matches: 5. Germline CDR1 SGHNT, CDR2 YYREEE (reference sequence). The CDR3 loop spans 15 amino acids. CDR3 region: CASSSRDRGPDTQYF. The CDR3 bases are TGTGCCAGCAGCTCACGGGACAGGGGGCCGGATACGCAGTATTTT.

The rearrangement joins TRBV7-2 to TRBJ2-1; D might be TRBD2 (5 bases). Germline lookup yields CDR1 SGHTA and CDR2 FQGNSA. The CDR3 extends over 15 amino acids. Trimming shortened V by 5 bases and J by 3 bases, and 14 bases separated the two germline ends. This CDR3 reads CASSPSRTFYNEQFF. DNA for the CDR3: TGTGCCAGCAGCCCTAGCAGAACCTTCTACAATGAGCAGTTCTTC. The whole variable domain, filled in from reference TRBV7-2 and TRBJ2-1, reads GAGVSQSPSNKVTEKGKDVELRCDPISGHTALYWYRQSLGQGLEFLIYFQGNSAPDKSGLPSDRFSAERTGGSVSTLTIQRTQQEDSAVYLCASSPSRTFYNEQFFGPGTRLTVL.

This chain uses TRBV27 with TRBJ2-7, with 7 bases lining up with TRBD1. The CDR3 is 15 residues long. Germline assignment: CDR1 MNHEY and CDR2 SMNVEV (reference sequence). The V gene end was trimmed by 7 bases and the J gene end by 3 bases; junction bases not matched to a gene: 12. CDR3 in amino acids: CASTRAGDRDYEQYF. DNA for the CDR3: TGTGCCAGCACCCGTGCAGGGGACAGAGACTACGAGCAGTACTTC.

In this sample, this clone turned up once. The chain couples TRBV7-2 to TRBJ2-1, with a weak D call TRBD2 (5 bases). V was clipped by 8 bases and J by 0 bases, with 14 bases between them. This CDR3 region has 15 residues. Germline loops: CDR1 SGHTA, CDR2 FQGNSA. The CDR3 DNA is TGTGCCAGCCGGGGTAGGCAGAGCTCCTACAATGAGCAGTTCTTC. Its translation is CASRGRQSSYNEQFF.

V usage is TRBV28 and J usage is TRBJ2-1; TRBD1 matches 8 bases. The CDR3 sequence is 15 residues long. After removal of 6 bases from V and 3 bases from J, the junction contained 7 bases not matched to a gene. From germline, CDR1 is MDHEN and CDR2 SYDVKM. As DNA, the CDR3 is TGTGCCAGCAGCCCGGGACAGGTACACTACAATGAGCAGTTCTTC. Translation gives CASSPGQVHYNEQFF.

The chain couples TRBV7-8 to TRBJ2-7; 11 bases fit TRBD2. The germline gives CDR1 SGHVS, CDR2 FQNEAQ. This CDR3 has 15 residues. Trimming at V came to 1 base and at J to 3 bases, leaving 2 bases not matched to a gene. CDR3 residues: CASSLELAGGYEQYF. The CDR3, as DNA: TGTGCCAGCAGCTTAGAGCTAGCGGGAGGCTACGAGCAGTACTTC.

V and J are TRBV5-4 and TRBJ1-2, with a weak D call TRBD1 (5 bases). This CDR3 is 15 amino acids long. Germline values: CDR1 SGHNT, CDR2 YYREEE (reference sequence). V lost 1 base and J lost 8, with 18 bases in between. CDR3 loop: CASSLMGGSPSGYTF. The CDR3 DNA sequence: TGTGCCAGCAGCTTGATGGGGGGTAGCCCATCAGGCTACACCTTC.

The V and J genes are TRBV30 and TRBJ2-1, with TRBD2 identical over 7 bases. The V gene end was trimmed by 3 bases and the J gene end by 7 bases; junction bases not matched to a gene: 12. The CDR3 has 15 residues. Per the germline V gene, CDR1 is GTSNPN and CDR2 is SVGIG (reference sequence). In nucleotides, the CDR3 is TGTGCCTGGAGACGCCTGGCTAGCGGCGGGAATGAGCAGTTCTTC. Protein product: CAWRRLASGGNEQFF.

This chain joins TRBV21-1 and TRBJ1-5; the table gives TRBD1 as D, unverified against the DNA. TRBV21-1 is flagged as a pseudogene. The CDR3 consists of 17 residues. The CDR3 here is CASSKLTRDMSNQPQHF. Written as DNA, the CDR3 is TGTGCCAGCAGCAAACTAACCCGGGACATGAGTAATCAGCCCCAGCATTTT.

The CDR3 DNA sequence: TGTGCCAGCAGTTTTGGCGGGGCCAATGGGAATGAGCAGTTCTTC. It encodes CASSFGGANGNEQFF. This chain links TRBV28 with TRBJ2-1; D is perhaps TRBD2 (6 bases). The CDR3 is 15 residues long. Germline V lookup: CDR1 MDHEN, CDR2 SYDVKM. The V gene lost 3 bases and the J gene lost 7 bases, with 16 bases spanning the gap.

The rearrangement uses TRBV7-2 and TRBJ2-7; 8 nucleotides agree with TRBD2. CDR1 SGHTA and CDR2 FQGNSA come from the germline V gene. Trimming removed 2 bases from V and 9 bases from J; junction bases left unmatched: 21. This CDR3 is built from 18 residues. The CDR3 here is CASSLTTIGTSGLTGQYF. The CDR3 DNA is TGTGCCAGCAGCTTAACTACCATAGGGACTAGTGGCCTTACGGGGCAGTACTTC.

This clone occurred a few times. V usage is TRBV6-2 or TRBV6-3 and J usage is TRBJ2-2; D is undetermined. The germline V and J ends were trimmed by 5 bases and 6 bases, with 10 bases remaining between them. CDR3 length: 13 amino acids. Germline V gene sequence: CDR1 MNHEY, CDR2 SVGEGT. The CDR3 is CASSPQVPGELFF. In DNA form, the CDR3 reads TGTGCCAGCAGTCCCCAGGTGCCCGGGGAGCTGTTTTTT.

In DNA, the CDR3 is TGTGCCAGGGACAGGTCCAACTATGGCTACACCTTC. Translation: CARDRSNYGYTF. The chain carries TRBV5-3 and TRBJ1-2; 7 bases are shared with TRBD1. TRBV5-3 is filed as an ORF, its function uncertain. V shed 8 bases, J shed 2 bases, and the junction held 3 bases outside the gene matches. CDR3 length: 12 amino acids.

The V and J genes are TRBV6-5 and TRBJ1-6; D possibly corresponds to TRBD1 (5 bases). V shed 4 bases and J shed 7 bases, with 14 bases lying between them. This CDR3 has 15 amino acids. The germline CDR1 and CDR2 sequences are MNHEY and SVGAGI. The CDR3 nucleotides read TGTGCCAGCAGTTCCACCGGGGGTGTCAATTCACCCCTCCACTTT. This sequence encodes CASSSTGGVNSPLHF.

The chain combines TRBV2 with TRBJ2-5; the match to TRBD1 covers 7 bases. Trimming at V came to 0 bases and at J to 5 bases, leaving 6 bases not matched to a gene. There are 15 residues in the CDR3. Germline CDR1 SNHLY, CDR2 FYNNEI. The CDR3 region is CASSEAGTVWETQYF. DNA of the CDR3: TGTGCCAGCAGTGAAGCGGGGACAGTTTGGGAGACCCAGTACTTC. Complete variable domain (other parts from reference TRBV2 and TRBJ2-5): EPEVTQTPSHQVTQMGQEVILRCVPISNHLYFYWYRQILGQKVEFLVSFYNNEISEKSEIFDDQFSVERPDGSNFTLKIRSTKLEDSAMYFCASSEAGTVWETQYFGPGTRLLVL.